These 16 T cell receptor beta chains were all obtained from the same sample, sequenced in a study of blood T cell repertoires in COVID-19. TCRdb's table, derived via immunoSEQ multiplex PCR, lists solely in-frame clones and lacks some. This sample carries around 45,000 clones, around 90% of them seen once, and the ten largest clones take roughly 15%. Material: peripheral blood. These receptors all stem from a man in his fifties or sixties with active COVID-19.

The V and J genes are TRBV11-1 and TRBJ2-1, with a tentative D call TRBD1 (6 bases). The CDR3 totals 16 residues. V dropped 0 bases and J dropped 0 bases, with 9 bases sitting between them. CDR1 and CDR2 (germline): SGHAT, FQDESV (reference sequence). CDR3 bases: TGTGCCAGCAGCTTAGCGTCACAGGGCTCCTACAATGAGCAGTTCTTC. Amino acid sequence: CASSLASQGSYNEQFF.

This chain links TRBV4-2 with TRBJ2-3; the match to TRBD1 covers 10 bases. Losses at the gene ends were 4 bases for V and 5 bases for J; bases not matched to a gene: 3. The CDR3 sequence is 14 residues long. CDR1 and CDR2 (germline): LGHNA, YNFKEQ. For the CDR3, the DNA is TGTGCCAGCAGCCTAGGACAGGGGGGAGATACGCAGTATTTT. This encodes CASSLGQGGDTQYF.

The chain couples TRBV11-3 to TRBJ2-2; TRBD2 agrees at 7 bases. The CDR3 extends over 16 amino acids. The V gene's germline CDR1 is SGHNT and CDR2 YENEEA. The junction had 9 bases not matched to a gene; V was cut back by 8 bases and J by 0 bases. DNA of the CDR3: TGTGCCAGCTCCCAGTTGGCGGGAGCGAACACCGGGGAGCTGTTTTTT. It encodes CASSQLAGANTGELFF.

The rearrangement uses TRBV28 and TRBJ1-1, with no clear D. In germline, CDR1 is MDHEN, CDR2 SYDVKM. V lost 5 bases and J 1 base, leaving 11 bases between the germline ends. CDR3 length: 14 residues. CDR3 region: CASSSPPPNTEAFF. The CDR3 DNA reads TGTGCCAGCAGTAGCCCTCCTCCGAACACTGAAGCTTTCTTT.

V is TRBV19 and J is TRBJ2-5, with TRBD2 identical over 7 bases. V dropped 5 bases and J dropped 1; count of bases not matched to a gene: 4. Looked up from germline, CDR1 is LNHDA and CDR2 is SQIVND (reference sequence). The CDR3 is made up of 14 amino acids. In DNA form, the CDR3 reads TGTGCCAGTAGTGGTGGGAGGGCCCAAGAGACCCAGTACTTC. Translating gives CASSGGRAQETQYF.

The rearrangement links TRBV23-1 to TRBJ1-6; a weak D match, TRBD1 (5 bases). TRBV23-1 is sorted into the ORF group, with uncertain function. The CDR3 consists of 16 residues. Trimming left V 8 bases short and J 5 bases short, with 19 bases between. CDR3 sequence: CASLVGGSSHNSPLHF. For the CDR3, the DNA is TGCGCCAGCCTAGTGGGGGGGAGTTCCCATAATTCACCCCTCCACTTT.

The J gene is TRBJ2-1, the V gene TRBV30, with 7 bases lining up with TRBD2. Germline assignment: CDR1 GTSNPN and CDR2 SVGIG (reference sequence). The CDR3 is 13 amino acids. V trimming: 3 bases; J trimming: 5 bases; junction bases outside the gene matches: 4. CDR3 residues: CAWRLAYDNEQFF. The CDR3, as DNA: TGTGCCTGGAGACTAGCGTATGACAATGAGCAGTTCTTC.

The rearrangement joins TRBV6-2 or TRBV6-3 to TRBJ1-1; D call uncertain. The CDR3 has 11 residues. The germline CDR1 and CDR2 sequences are MNHEY and SVGEGT. V was cut by 2 bases and J by 6 bases, with 4 bases left in between. The CDR3 region is CASSYAAEAFF. The CDR3, as DNA: TGTGCCAGCAGTTACGCGGCTGAAGCTTTCTTT.

The gene calls are TRBV19 and TRBJ1-1, with D unclear. V dropped 5 bases and J dropped 1 base, with 14 bases sitting between them. This CDR3 contains 15 residues. The germline V gene encodes CDR1 LNHDA and CDR2 SQIVND (reference sequence). DNA of the CDR3: TGTGCCAGTAGTCCCCTGACCCCGGGGAACACTGAAGCTTTCTTT. This sequence encodes CASSPLTPGNTEAFF. Combining the CDR3 with reference TRBV19 and TRBJ1-1 gives the whole variable domain DGGITQSPKYLFRKEGQNVTLSCEQNLNHDAMYWYRQDPGQGLRLIYYSQIVNDFQKGDIAEGYSVSREKKESFPLTVTSAQKNPTAFYLCASSPLTPGNTEAFFGQGTRLTVV.

The CDR3 loop is CASSQMLGAANEQFF. The CDR3 DNA follows: TGTGCCAGCAGCCAGATGCTGGGGGCTGCCAATGAGCAGTTCTTC. V and J are TRBV3-1 (or the pseudogene TRBV3-2) and TRBJ2-1, with D perhaps TRBD1 (6 bases). The germline CDR1 and CDR2 sequences are LGHDT and YNNKEL (reference sequence). The CDR3 totals 15 residues. The germline V and J ends were trimmed by 3 bases and 6 bases, with 15 bases remaining between them.

This chain connects TRBV5-1 to TRBJ2-1; 7 bases agree with TRBD2. CDR3 length: 18 amino acids. Per germline, CDR1 SGHRS and CDR2 YFSETQ. J lost 1 base, V lost 4 bases, and 14 bases had no gene match. CDR3 nucleotide sequence: TGCGCCAGCAGCCGGGACTACGCCGGTTCCGGTTCCTACAATGAGCAGTTCTTC. It encodes CASSRDYAGSGSYNEQFF.

The V call is TRBV4-3, the J call TRBJ2-1; D uncertain. Trimming stripped 0 bases from V and 6 bases from J, with 9 bases between. The length of the CDR3 is 14 residues. Germline V gene sequence: CDR1 LGHNA, CDR2 YSLEER. As DNA, the CDR3 is TGCGCCAGCAGCCAAGAAAGAGGAAGCAATGAGCAGTTCTTC. Translated: CASSQERGSNEQFF.

V usage is TRBV9 and J usage is TRBJ2-2; TRBD2 matches at 7 bases. The germline CDR1 and CDR2 sequences are SGDLS and YYNGEE. Trimming cost V 3 bases and J 2 bases; bases outside gene matches: 13. The CDR3 has 18 residues. The CDR3 region has the DNA TGTGCCAGCAGCGCGCGCGGGGGTCTAAACCTTAACACCGGGGAGCTGTTTTTT. As protein: CASSARGGLNLNTGELFF.

The chain joins TRBV7-9 to TRBJ2-5; perhaps TRBD1 as D (6 bases). Germline loops: CDR1 SEHNR, CDR2 FQNEAQ (reference sequence). This CDR3 has 15 residues. Trimming stripped 5 bases from V and 5 bases from J, with 18 bases between. The CDR3 DNA follows: TGTGCCAGCAGCCCCTCGGGGACAAAGGGGGAGACCCAGTACTTC. This sequence encodes CASSPSGTKGETQYF.

CDR3 DNA sequence: TGTGCCAGCAGCTCCCCATCGAACACCGGGGAGCTGTTTTTT. Translating it yields CASSSPSNTGELFF. The chain carries TRBV11-2 and TRBJ2-2, with unresolved D. Germline V lookup: CDR1 SGHAT, CDR2 FQNNGV. V was cut by 4 bases and J by 0 bases, with 6 bases left in between. The CDR3 is made up of 14 amino acids.

This chain links TRBV5-1 with TRBJ2-3; no clear D gene. This CDR3 is 13 amino acids long. Germline CDR1 is SGHRS and CDR2 is YFSETQ. The V end lost 1 base, the J end lost 4 bases, and 7 bases lay between the germline ends. The CDR3 nucleotides read TGCGCCAGCAGCTTGTTTGAGGCAGATACGCAGTATTTT. The encoded protein is CASSLFEADTQYF. The entire variable domain, with the rest obtained from reference TRBV5-1 and TRBJ2-3, is as follows: KAGVTQTPRYLIKTRGQQVTLSCSPISGHRSVSWYQQTPGQGLQFLFEYFSETQRNKGNFPGRFSGRQFSNSRSEMNVSTLELGDSALYLCASSLFEADTQYFGPGTRLTVL.